A selection of T cell receptor beta chains follows, all from one sample in a study of blood T cell repertoires in COVID-19. Assay used: immunoSEQ multiplex PCR; TCRdb lists only in-frame clones, some missing. The repertoire has 250,000 to 300,000 clones, around 90% of them found once; the top ten carry around 0.78%. The sequencing sample was made of peripheral blood. All receptors come from a young woman with acute or convalescent COVID-19. Both conserved end residues are part of each CDR3. Each record gives: V gene, clone size, D gene, J gene, CDR3 protein, CDR3 DNA. D genes are given only for firm matches. The size of a clone is reported for some rows only, either as once, few or many, or as a class for expanded clones.

V: TRBV6-2/TRBV6-3
size: -
D: TRBD1
J: TRBJ2-7
CDR3: CASSFGTRQGVNEQYF
DNA: TGTGCCAGCAGTTTCGGGACCCGACAGGGGGTTAACGAGCAGTACTTC

V: TRBV10-3
size: -
D: -
J: TRBJ1-1
CDR3: CAIRTGRENTEAFF
DNA: TGTGCCATCAGGACGGGGCGGGAGAACACTGAAGCTTTCTTT

V: TRBV2
size: -
D: TRBD2
J: TRBJ2-1
CDR3: CASSDWRLAGENEQFF
DNA: TGTGCCAGCAGTGACTGGAGGCTAGCGGGAGAGAATGAGCAGTTCTTC

V: TRBV7-3
size: -
D: TRBD2
J: TRBJ2-3
CDR3: CASSSTSGRADTQYF
DNA: TGTGCCAGCAGCTCCACTAGCGGGAGGGCAGATACGCAGTATTTT

V: TRBV19
size: once
D: TRBD1
J: TRBJ1-5
CDR3: CASSSRTGGNQPQHF
DNA: TGTGCCAGTAGTTCTAGGACAGGCGGCAATCAGCCCCAGCATTTT

V: TRBV29-1
size: -
D: -
J: TRBJ2-1
CDR3: CSLAGGRFSDEQFF
DNA: TGCAGCTTAGCAGGCGGGCGGTTTTCGGATGAGCAGTTCTTC

V: TRBV19
size: -
D: TRBD2
J: TRBJ2-1
CDR3: CASSIDRTSGRTSNEQFF
DNA: TGTGCCAGTAGTATAGATCGTACTAGCGGGAGAACGTCCAATGAGCAGTTCTTC

V: TRBV13
size: -
D: TRBD2
J: TRBJ2-1
CDR3: CASSLGGLAGVRNEQFF
DNA: TGTGCCAGCAGCTTAGGGGGACTAGCGGGAGTTCGCAATGAGCAGTTCTTC

V: TRBV11-2
size: -
D: TRBD1
J: TRBJ1-2
CDR3: CASSLDHRGTGNGYTF
DNA: TGTGCCAGCAGCTTAGACCATCGAGGGACAGGGAATGGCTACACCTTC

V: TRBV11-2
size: -
D: TRBD2
J: TRBJ2-1
CDR3: CASSSGLAGGNEQFF
DNA: TGTGCCAGCAGCTCGGGACTAGCGGGAGGCAATGAGCAGTTCTTC

V: TRBV11-2
size: -
D: TRBD2
J: TRBJ2-1
CDR3: CASSLELAGGPKQFF
DNA: TGTGCCAGCAGCTTAGAACTAGCGGGAGGGCCTAAGCAGTTCTTC

V: TRBV19
size: -
D: TRBD2
J: TRBJ2-5
CDR3: CASSIGGGSGTETQYF
DNA: TGTGCCAGTAGTATAGGGGGGGGTAGCGGGACAGAGACCCAGTACTTC

V: TRBV2
size: few
D: -
J: TRBJ1-1
CDR3: CASTEGVNTEAFF
DNA: TGTGCCAGCACTGAAGGCGTGAACACTGAAGCTTTCTTT

V: TRBV18
size: -
D: -
J: TRBJ1-5
CDR3: CASSPLYRENQPQHF
DNA: TGTGCCAGCTCACCCCTATACAGGGAGAATCAGCCCCAGCATTTT

V: TRBV19
size: -
D: TRBD2
J: TRBJ2-2
CDR3: CASRLAGGTGELFF
DNA: TGTGCCAGTAGACTAGCGGGAGGGACCGGGGAGCTGTTTTTT

V: TRBV7-2
size: -
D: -
J: TRBJ2-3
CDR3: CASSLLRAGGDTQYF
DNA: TGTGCCAGCAGCTTACTTCGAGCGGGTGGAGATACGCAGTATTTT

V: TRBV5-5
size: -
D: -
J: TRBJ1-1
CDR3: CASSLTVAEAFF
DNA: TGTGCCAGCAGCTTAACAGTCGCGGAAGCTTTCTTT

V: TRBV2
size: -
D: TRBD2
J: TRBJ2-1
CDR3: CASTGTSSYNEQFF
DNA: TGTGCCAGCACCGGGACTAGCTCCTACAATGAGCAGTTCTTC

V: TRBV29-1
size: -
D: -
J: TRBJ2-7
CDR3: CSVENLSGGYEQYF
DNA: TGCAGCGTTGAAAATTTGTCCGGGGGCTACGAGCAGTACTTC

V: TRBV7-3
size: -
D: TRBD2
J: TRBJ2-3
CDR3: CASSPLTSDTDTQYF
DNA: TGTGCCAGCAGCCCATTGACTAGCGACACAGATACGCAGTATTTT

V: TRBV7-8
size: -
D: -
J: TRBJ1-3
CDR3: CASSSGGVYSGNTIYF
DNA: TGTGCCAGCAGCTCTGGGGGGGTATACTCTGGAAACACCATATATTTT

V: TRBV11-3
size: -
D: -
J: TRBJ2-1
CDR3: CASSFRRGNEQFF
DNA: TGTGCCAGCAGCTTTAGGAGGGGCAATGAGCAGTTCTTC

V: TRBV7-2
size: -
D: -
J: TRBJ1-1
CDR3: CASSLKGGTEAFF
DNA: TGTGCCAGCAGCTTAAAGGGGGGGACTGAAGCTTTCTTT

V: TRBV9
size: -
D: TRBD1
J: TRBJ2-2
CDR3: CASSTRTGGTGELFF
DNA: TGTGCCAGCAGCACAAGGACAGGGGGGACCGGGGAGCTGTTTTTT

V: TRBV6-5
size: -
D: -
J: TRBJ1-5
CDR3: CASRPGGAMGQPQHF
DNA: TGTGCCAGCAGGCCAGGCGGGGCTATGGGTCAGCCCCAGCATTTT

V: TRBV7-2
size: -
D: -
J: TRBJ1-1
CDR3: CASSVSGQNTEAFF
DNA: TGTGCCAGCAGTGTCTCCGGACAGAACACTGAAGCTTTCTTT

V: TRBV4-3
size: -
D: TRBD1
J: TRBJ2-7
CDR3: CASSQDPTGSYEQYF
DNA: TGCGCCAGCAGCCAAGATCCGACAGGGTCCTACGAGCAGTACTTC

V: TRBV7-9
size: -
D: -
J: TRBJ1-4
CDR3: CASSLNGASTNEKLFF
DNA: TGTGCCAGCAGCTTAAATGGAGCGTCAACTAATGAAAAACTGTTTTTT

V: TRBV7-9
size: -
D: TRBD1
J: TRBJ1-2
CDR3: CASSLDGTAYGYTF
DNA: TGTGCCAGCAGCTTAGATGGGACAGCCTATGGCTACACCTTC

V: TRBV19
size: -
D: -
J: TRBJ1-1
CDR3: CASSLIGGSDEAFF
DNA: TGTGCCAGTAGTTTAATAGGGGGAAGTGATGAAGCTTTCTTT

V: TRBV27
size: -
D: -
J: TRBJ2-7
CDR3: CASSYSRGPRPYEQYF
DNA: TGTGCCAGCAGCTACTCTCGGGGTCCTAGGCCCTACGAGCAGTACTTC

V: TRBV4-3
size: few
D: -
J: TRBJ1-5
CDR3: CASSQDRHNQPQHF
DNA: TGCGCCAGCAGCCAAGATCGACATAATCAGCCCCAGCATTTT